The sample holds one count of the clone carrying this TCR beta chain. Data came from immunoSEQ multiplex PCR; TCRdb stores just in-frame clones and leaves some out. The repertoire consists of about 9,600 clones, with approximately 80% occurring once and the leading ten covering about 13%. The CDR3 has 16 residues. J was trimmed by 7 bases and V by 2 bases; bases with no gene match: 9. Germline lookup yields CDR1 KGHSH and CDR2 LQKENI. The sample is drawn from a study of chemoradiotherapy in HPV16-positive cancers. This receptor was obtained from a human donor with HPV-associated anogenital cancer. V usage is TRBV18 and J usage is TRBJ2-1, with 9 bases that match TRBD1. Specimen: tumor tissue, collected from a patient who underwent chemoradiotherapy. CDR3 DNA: TGTGCCAGCTCACCATCTCGGGACAGGGCTTGGAATGAGCAGTTCTTC. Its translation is CASSPSRDRAWNEQFF.